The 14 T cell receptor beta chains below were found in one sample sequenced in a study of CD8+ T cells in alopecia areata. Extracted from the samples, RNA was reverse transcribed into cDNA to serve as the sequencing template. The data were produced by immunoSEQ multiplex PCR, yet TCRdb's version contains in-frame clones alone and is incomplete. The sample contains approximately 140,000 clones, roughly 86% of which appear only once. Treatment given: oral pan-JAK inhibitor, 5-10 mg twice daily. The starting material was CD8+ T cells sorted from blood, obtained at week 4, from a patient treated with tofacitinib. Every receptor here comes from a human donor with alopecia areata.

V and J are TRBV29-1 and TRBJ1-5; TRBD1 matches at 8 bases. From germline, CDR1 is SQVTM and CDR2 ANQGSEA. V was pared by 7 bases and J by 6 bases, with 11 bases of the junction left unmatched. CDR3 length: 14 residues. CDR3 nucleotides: TGCAGCGCGGGAGGACAGGGCAAGGGTCAGCCCCAGCATTTT. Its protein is CSAGGQGKGQPQHF.

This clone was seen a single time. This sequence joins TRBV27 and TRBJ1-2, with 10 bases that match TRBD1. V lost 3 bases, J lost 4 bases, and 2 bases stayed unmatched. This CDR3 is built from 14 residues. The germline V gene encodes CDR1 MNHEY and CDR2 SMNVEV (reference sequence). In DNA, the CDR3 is TGTGCCAGCAGTTTTCGGACAGGGGGCTATGGCTACACCTTC. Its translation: CASSFRTGGYGYTF.

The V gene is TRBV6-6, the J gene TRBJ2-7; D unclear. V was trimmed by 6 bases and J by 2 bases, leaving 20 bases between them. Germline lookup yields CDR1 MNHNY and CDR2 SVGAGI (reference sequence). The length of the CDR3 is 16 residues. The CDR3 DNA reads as TGTGCCAGCAGCGCCTCCCCCTCTCAAGCCCCCTACGAGCAGTACTTC. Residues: CASSASPSQAPYEQYF.

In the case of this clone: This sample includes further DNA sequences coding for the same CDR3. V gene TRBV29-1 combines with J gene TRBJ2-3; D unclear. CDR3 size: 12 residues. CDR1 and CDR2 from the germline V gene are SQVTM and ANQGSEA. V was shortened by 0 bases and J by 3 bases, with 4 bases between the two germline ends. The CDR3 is CSVEEGTDTQYF. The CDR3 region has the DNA TGCAGCGTTGAAGAGGGAACAGATACGCAGTATTTT.

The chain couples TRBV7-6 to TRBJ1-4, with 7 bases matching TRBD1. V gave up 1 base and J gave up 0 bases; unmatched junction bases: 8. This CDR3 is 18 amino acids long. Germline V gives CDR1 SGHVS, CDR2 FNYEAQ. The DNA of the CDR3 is TGTGCCAGCAGCTTAGTTATTGGGACAGAGTCAACTAATGAAAAACTGTTTTTT. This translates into CASSLVIGTESTNEKLFF.

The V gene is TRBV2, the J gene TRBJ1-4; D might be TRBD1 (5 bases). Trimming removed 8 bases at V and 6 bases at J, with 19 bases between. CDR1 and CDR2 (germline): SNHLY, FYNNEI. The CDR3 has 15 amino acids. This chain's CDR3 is CASFTLHGADEKLFF. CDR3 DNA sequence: TGTGCCAGCTTCACACTTCATGGGGCGGATGAAAAACTGTTTTTT.

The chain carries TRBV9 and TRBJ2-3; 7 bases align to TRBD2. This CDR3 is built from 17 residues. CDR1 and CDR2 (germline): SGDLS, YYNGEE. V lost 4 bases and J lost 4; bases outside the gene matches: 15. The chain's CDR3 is CASSHPQTSRTPDTQYF. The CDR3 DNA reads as TGTGCCAGCAGCCACCCTCAGACTAGCCGGACCCCAGATACGCAGTATTTT.

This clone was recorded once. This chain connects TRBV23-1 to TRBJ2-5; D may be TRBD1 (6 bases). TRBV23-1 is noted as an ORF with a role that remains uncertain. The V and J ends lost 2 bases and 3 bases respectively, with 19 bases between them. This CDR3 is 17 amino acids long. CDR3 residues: CASSQPFSDRSEETQYF. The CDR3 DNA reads TGCGCCAGCAGTCAACCCTTTTCCGACAGGTCGGAAGAGACCCAGTACTTC.

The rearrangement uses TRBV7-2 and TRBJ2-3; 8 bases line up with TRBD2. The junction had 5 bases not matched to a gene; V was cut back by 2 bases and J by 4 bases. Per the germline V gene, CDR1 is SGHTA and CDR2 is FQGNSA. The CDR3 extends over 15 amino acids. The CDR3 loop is CASSLYFGGADTQYF. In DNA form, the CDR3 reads TGTGCCAGCAGCTTATATTTCGGGGGGGCAGATACGCAGTATTTT.

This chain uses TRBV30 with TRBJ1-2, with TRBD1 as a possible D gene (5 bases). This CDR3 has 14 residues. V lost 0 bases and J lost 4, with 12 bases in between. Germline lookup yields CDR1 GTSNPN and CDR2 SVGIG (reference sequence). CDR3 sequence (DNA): TGTGCCTGGAGTGTACAGGAGGTCATCTATGGCTACACCTTC. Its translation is CAWSVQEVIYGYTF. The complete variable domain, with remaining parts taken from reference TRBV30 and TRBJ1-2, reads SQTIHQWPATLVQPVGSPLSLECTVEGTSNPNLYWYRQAAGRGLQLLFYSVGIGQISSEVPQNLSASRPQDRQFILSSKKLLLSDSGFYLCAWSVQEVIYGYTFGSGTRLTVV.

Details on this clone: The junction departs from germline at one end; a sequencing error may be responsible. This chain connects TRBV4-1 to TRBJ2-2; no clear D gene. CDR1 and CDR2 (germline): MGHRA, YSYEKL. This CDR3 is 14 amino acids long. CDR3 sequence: CASSKDLNTGELFF. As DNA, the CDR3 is TGCGCCAGCAGCAAAGACCTAAACACCGGGGAGCTGTTTTTT.

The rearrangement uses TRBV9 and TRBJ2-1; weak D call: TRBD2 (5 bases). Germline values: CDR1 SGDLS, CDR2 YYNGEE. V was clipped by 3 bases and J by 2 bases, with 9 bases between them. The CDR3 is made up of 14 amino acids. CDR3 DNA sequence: TGTGCCAGCAGCGATGACTACACCTACAATGAGCAGTTCTTC. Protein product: CASSDDYTYNEQFF.

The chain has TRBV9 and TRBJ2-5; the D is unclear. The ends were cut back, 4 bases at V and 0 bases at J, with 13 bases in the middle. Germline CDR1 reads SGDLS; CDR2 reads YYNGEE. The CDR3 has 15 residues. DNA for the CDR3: TGTGCCAGCAGCCCTGCGCTTTGGGACCAAGAGACCCAGTACTTC. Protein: CASSPALWDQETQYF.

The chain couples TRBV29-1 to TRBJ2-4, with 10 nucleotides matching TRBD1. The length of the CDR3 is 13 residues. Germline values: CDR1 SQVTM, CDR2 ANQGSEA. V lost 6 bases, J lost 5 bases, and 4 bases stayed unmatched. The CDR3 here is CSVLDRGENIQYF. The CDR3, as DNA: TGCAGCGTCTTGGACAGGGGGGAAAACATTCAGTACTTC.